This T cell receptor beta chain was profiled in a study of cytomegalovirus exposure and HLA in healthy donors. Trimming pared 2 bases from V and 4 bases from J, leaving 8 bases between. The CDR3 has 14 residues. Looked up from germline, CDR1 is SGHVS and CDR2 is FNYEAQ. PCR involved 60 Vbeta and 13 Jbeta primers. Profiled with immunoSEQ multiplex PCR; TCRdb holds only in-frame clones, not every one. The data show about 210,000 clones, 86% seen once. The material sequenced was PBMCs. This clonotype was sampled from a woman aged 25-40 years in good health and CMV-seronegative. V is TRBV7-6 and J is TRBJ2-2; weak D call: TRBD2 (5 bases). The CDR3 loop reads CASSLSGTTGELFF. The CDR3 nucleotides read TGTGCCAGCAGCTTAAGCGGCACCACCGGGGAGCTGTTTTTT.